This TCR beta chain was recorded in a study of shared clonotypes between healthy human individuals. The table came from immunoSEQ multiplex PCR; TCRdb's copy has only in-frame clones and leaves some out. This table has millions of clones, roughly 95% appearing once. Splitting the CD4+ cells yielded a CD45RA+ naive subset and a CD45RA-negative memory subset. V lost 8 bases and J lost 13; bases outside the gene matches: 1. Germline V lookup: CDR1 MNHEY, CDR2 SMNVEV (reference sequence). The CDR3 loop spans 9 amino acids. The sequencing input was naive CD4+ T cells sorted from blood. Documented subset: CD45RA+ positively selected. The TCR originated in a man between 18 and 35 years old in good health. The gene calls are TRBV27 and TRBJ1-1; 10 nucleotides match TRBD1. The CDR3 coding sequence is TGTGCCAGCTGGACAGGGGGTTTCTTT. This sequence encodes CASWTGGFF.